A selection of T cell receptor beta chains follows, all from one sample in a study of blood T cells in healthy people across ages. In TCRdb, the 5' RACE reads were re-called with MiXCR into one record per CDR3 protein. The sample consists of some 1,800,000 distinct CDR3 sequences, around 40% of them appearing once. Sequencing used blood. The receptor set was obtained from a human donor in good health. CDR3s include the opening cysteine and the closing phenylalanine or tryptophan. The D gene is left open where the match is weak. The size entry is marked missing in some rows and otherwise reads once, few, many or a size class.

abundance: NA
j_gene: TRBJ2-1
v_gene: TRBV19
d_gene: TRBD2
CDR3aa: CASSARAGTYNEQFF
CDR3nt: TGTGCCAGTTCGGCTAGAGCGGGGACCTACAATGAGCAGTTCTTC

abundance: many
j_gene: TRBJ1-6
v_gene: TRBV10-3
d_gene: TRBD1
CDR3aa: CAISTGQVDSPLHF
CDR3nt: TGTGCCATCAGTACCGGACAGGTGGATTCACCCCTCCACTTT

abundance: few
j_gene: TRBJ2-7
v_gene: TRBV3-1
d_gene: NA
CDR3aa: CASGMNYEQYF
CDR3nt: TGTGCCAGCGGCATGAATTACGAGCAGTACTTC

abundance: NA
j_gene: TRBJ2-1
v_gene: TRBV7-9
d_gene: NA
CDR3aa: CASSSPRNEQFF
CDR3nt: TGTGCCAGCAGCTCCCCCCGCAATGAGCAGTTCTTC

abundance: many
j_gene: TRBJ2-5
v_gene: TRBV29-1
d_gene: NA
CDR3aa: CSASGDQETQYF
CDR3nt: TGCAGCGCTTCGGGGGACCAAGAGACCCAGTACTTC

abundance: NA
j_gene: TRBJ1-3
v_gene: TRBV6-5
d_gene: TRBD1
CDR3aa: CASSYGLTAATGNAIYF
CDR3nt: TGTGCCAGCAGTTACGGGCTGACCGCCGCGACAGGGAACGCCATATATTTT

abundance: few
j_gene: TRBJ1-1
v_gene: TRBV12-5
d_gene: NA
CDR3aa: CASGLGGTEAFF
CDR3nt: TGTGCCAGCGGCCTGGGGGGCACTGAAGCTTTCTTT

abundance: NA
j_gene: TRBJ2-1
v_gene: TRBV7-6
d_gene: NA
CDR3aa: CASSLAGPGDYNEQFF
CDR3nt: TGTGCCAGCAGCTTAGCGGGCCCAGGGGATTACAATGAGCAGTTCTTC

abundance: few
j_gene: TRBJ2-3
v_gene: TRBV18
d_gene: NA
CDR3aa: CASSPKNTDTQYF
CDR3nt: TGTGCCAGCTCACCTAAGAACACAGATACGCAGTATTTT

abundance: few
j_gene: TRBJ1-1
v_gene: TRBV9
d_gene: NA
CDR3aa: CASSGGGRGDTEAFF
CDR3nt: TGTGCCAGCAGCGGAGGAGGAAGGGGGGACACTGAAGCTTTCTTT

abundance: NA
j_gene: TRBJ2-5
v_gene: TRBV6-5
d_gene: NA
CDR3aa: CASSPRGGLEQYF
CDR3nt: TGTGCCAGCAGTCCACGTGGGGGGCTTGAGCAGTACTTC

abundance: NA
j_gene: TRBJ2-1
v_gene: TRBV4-2
d_gene: TRBD2
CDR3aa: CASSLIAGPYNEQFF
CDR3nt: TGTGCCAGCAGCCTTATAGCGGGGCCTTACAATGAGCAGTTCTTC

abundance: NA
j_gene: TRBJ1-1
v_gene: TRBV10-3
d_gene: NA
CDR3aa: CAISAQPNTEAFF
CDR3nt: TGTGCCATCAGTGCTCAACCGAACACTGAAGCTTTCTTT

abundance: NA
j_gene: TRBJ2-1
v_gene: TRBV20-1
d_gene: NA
CDR3aa: CSAQGMGYNEQFF
CDR3nt: TGCAGTGCCCAGGGGATGGGTTACAATGAGCAGTTCTTC

abundance: NA
j_gene: TRBJ2-4
v_gene: TRBV7-2
d_gene: NA
CDR3aa: CASSIHSGQGGIQYF
CDR3nt: TGTGCCAGCAGCATCCACTCAGGTCAGGGGGGCATTCAGTACTTC

abundance: NA
j_gene: TRBJ2-7
v_gene: TRBV20-1
d_gene: NA
CDR3aa: CSARDDRRKRYEQYF
CDR3nt: TGCAGTGCTAGAGATGATCGGAGGAAGAGGTACGAGCAGTACTTC

abundance: few
j_gene: TRBJ2-7
v_gene: TRBV4-1
d_gene: TRBD2
CDR3aa: CASSLVAGAGEQYF
CDR3nt: TGCGCCAGCAGCCTCGTAGCGGGGGCGGGAGAGCAGTACTTC

abundance: NA
j_gene: TRBJ2-5
v_gene: TRBV4-3
d_gene: TRBD2
CDR3aa: CASSRWSGGPNPEQYF
CDR3nt: TGCGCCAGCAGCCGGTGGAGCGGGGGACCAAATCCTGAGCAGTACTTC

abundance: few
j_gene: TRBJ2-3
v_gene: TRBV20-1
d_gene: TRBD2
CDR3aa: CSAPEASGLTAQYF
CDR3nt: TGCAGTGCTCCCGAGGCTAGCGGTTTGACTGCGCAGTATTTT

abundance: few
j_gene: TRBJ2-1
v_gene: TRBV28
d_gene: TRBD1
CDR3aa: CASSTTGWGSNEQFF
CDR3nt: TGTGCCAGCAGTACGACAGGGTGGGGGTCCAATGAGCAGTTCTTC

abundance: few
j_gene: TRBJ2-3
v_gene: TRBV5-1
d_gene: NA
CDR3aa: CASSLLSPSTDTQYF
CDR3nt: TGCGCCAGCAGCTTGTTGTCACCTAGCACAGATACGCAGTATTTT

abundance: NA
j_gene: TRBJ2-7
v_gene: TRBV5-6
d_gene: NA
CDR3aa: CASRLSKVLDEQYF
CDR3nt: TGTGCCAGCAGGTTGTCGAAGGTTTTGGACGAGCAGTACTTC

abundance: few
j_gene: TRBJ2-4
v_gene: TRBV4-1
d_gene: TRBD1
CDR3aa: CASSQIRTGNIQYF
CDR3nt: TGCGCCAGCAGCCAAATTCGGACAGGGAACATTCAGTACTTC

abundance: NA
j_gene: TRBJ1-1
v_gene: TRBV6-6
d_gene: NA
CDR3aa: CASSYSIADTLHPEAFF
CDR3nt: TGTGCCAGCAGTTACTCGATAGCGGATACCCTGCACCCTGAAGCTTTCTTT

abundance: few
j_gene: TRBJ1-1
v_gene: TRBV12-3/TRBV12-4
d_gene: NA
CDR3aa: CASSWGANPAFF
CDR3nt: TGTGCCAGCAGTTGGGGGGCGAACCCAGCTTTCTTT

abundance: NA
j_gene: TRBJ1-2
v_gene: TRBV5-1
d_gene: TRBD1
CDR3aa: CASSESLGTGHYTF
CDR3nt: TGCGCCAGCAGCGAATCTCTGGGGACAGGGCACTACACCTTC

abundance: few
j_gene: TRBJ2-3
v_gene: TRBV29-1
d_gene: TRBD2
CDR3aa: CSVQTSMGDTQYF
CDR3nt: TGCAGCGTTCAGACTAGCATGGGGGATACGCAGTATTTT

abundance: NA
j_gene: TRBJ1-2
v_gene: TRBV5-6
d_gene: NA
CDR3aa: CASSLEQAATF
CDR3nt: TGTGCCAGCAGCTTGGAACAAGCCGCCACCTTC

abundance: NA
j_gene: TRBJ1-1
v_gene: TRBV4-1
d_gene: TRBD1
CDR3aa: CASSPGQGGYTEAFF
CDR3nt: TGCGCCAGCAGCCCCGGACAGGGGGGCTACACTGAAGCTTTCTTT

abundance: few
j_gene: TRBJ1-5
v_gene: TRBV6-1
d_gene: TRBD1
CDR3aa: CASILDRGIQPQHF
CDR3nt: TGTGCCAGCATCCTAGACAGGGGGATCCAGCCCCAGCATTTT